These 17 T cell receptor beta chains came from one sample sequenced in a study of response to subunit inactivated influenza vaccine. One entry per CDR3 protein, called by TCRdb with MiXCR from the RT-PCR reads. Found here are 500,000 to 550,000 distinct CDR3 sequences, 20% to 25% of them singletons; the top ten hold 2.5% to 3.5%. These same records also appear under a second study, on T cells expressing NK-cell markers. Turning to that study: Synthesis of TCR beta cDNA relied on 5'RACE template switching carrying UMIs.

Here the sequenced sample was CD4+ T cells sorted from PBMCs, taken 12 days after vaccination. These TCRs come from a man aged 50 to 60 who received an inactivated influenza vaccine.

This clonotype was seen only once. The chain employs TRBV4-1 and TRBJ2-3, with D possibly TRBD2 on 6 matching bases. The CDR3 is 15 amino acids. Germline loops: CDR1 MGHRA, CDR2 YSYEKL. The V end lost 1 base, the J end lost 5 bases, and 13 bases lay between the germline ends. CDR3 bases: TGCGCCAGCAGCCAAGGCGGGGTAGTTTTAGATACGCAGTATTTT. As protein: CASSQGGVVLDTQYF.

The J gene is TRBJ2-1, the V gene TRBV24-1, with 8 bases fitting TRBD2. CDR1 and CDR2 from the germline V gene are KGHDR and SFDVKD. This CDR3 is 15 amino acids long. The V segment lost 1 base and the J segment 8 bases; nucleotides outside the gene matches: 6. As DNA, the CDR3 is TGTGCCACCAGTGATTTTGGCGGGGGGCCTTATGAGCAGTTCTTC. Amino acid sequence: CATSDFGGGPYEQFF.

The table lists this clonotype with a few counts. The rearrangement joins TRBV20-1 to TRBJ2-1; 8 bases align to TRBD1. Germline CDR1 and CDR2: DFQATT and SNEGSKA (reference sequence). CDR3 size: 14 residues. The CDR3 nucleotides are TGCAGCGCTTCTTACAGGGGGGCGGACAATGAGCAGTTCTTC. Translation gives CSASYRGADNEQFF.

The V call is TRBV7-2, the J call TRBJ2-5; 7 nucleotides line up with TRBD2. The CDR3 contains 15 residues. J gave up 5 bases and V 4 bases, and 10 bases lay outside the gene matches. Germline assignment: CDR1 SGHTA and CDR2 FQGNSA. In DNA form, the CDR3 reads TGTGCCAGCAGCTCCCGACTGGCGCGGGGGGAGACCCAGTACTTC. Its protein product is CASSSRLARGETQYF.

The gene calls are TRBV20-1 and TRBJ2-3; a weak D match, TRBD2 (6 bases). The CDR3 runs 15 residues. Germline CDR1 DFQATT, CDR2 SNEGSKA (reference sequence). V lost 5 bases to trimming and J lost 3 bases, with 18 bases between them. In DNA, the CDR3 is TGCAGTGCTTACGGGACTCACACTCGTACAGATACGCAGTATTTT. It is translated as CSAYGTHTRTDTQYF.

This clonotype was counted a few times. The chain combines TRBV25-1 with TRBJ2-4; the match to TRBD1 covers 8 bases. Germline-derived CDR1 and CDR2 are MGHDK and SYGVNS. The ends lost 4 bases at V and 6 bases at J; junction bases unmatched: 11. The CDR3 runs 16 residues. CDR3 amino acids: CASSGAGGAVGNIQYF. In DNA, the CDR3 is TGTGCCAGCAGTGGAGCAGGGGGCGCGGTAGGAAACATTCAGTACTTC.

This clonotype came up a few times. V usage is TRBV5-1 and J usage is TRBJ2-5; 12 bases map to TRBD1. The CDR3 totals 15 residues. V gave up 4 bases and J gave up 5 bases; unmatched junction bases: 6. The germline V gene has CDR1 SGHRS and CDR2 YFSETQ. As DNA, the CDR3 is TGCGCCAGCAGCATCGGGACAGGGGGCGTTGAGACCCAGTACTTC. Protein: CASSIGTGGVETQYF. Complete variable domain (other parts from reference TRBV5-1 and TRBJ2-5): KAGVTQTPRYLIKTRGQQVTLSCSPISGHRSVSWYQQTPGQGLQFLFEYFSETQRNKGNFPGRFSGRQFSNSRSEMNVSTLELGDSALYLCASSIGTGGVETQYFGPGTRLLVL.

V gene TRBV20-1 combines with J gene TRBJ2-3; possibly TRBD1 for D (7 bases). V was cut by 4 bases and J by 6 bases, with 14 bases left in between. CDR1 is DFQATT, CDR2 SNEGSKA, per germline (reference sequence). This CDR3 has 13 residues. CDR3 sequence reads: CSATGGKGDTQYF. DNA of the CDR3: TGCAGTGCTACAGGGGGGAAGGGTGATACGCAGTATTTT.

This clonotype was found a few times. The DNA of the CDR3 is TGTGCCAGCGGTGGACGGACTCGGGGCCAGTTAGAGCAGTTCTTC. Its protein product is CASGGRTRGQLEQFF. The J gene is TRBJ2-1, the V gene TRBV18; D tentatively fits TRBD1 or TRBD2 (5 bases each). V was pared by 8 bases and J by 10 bases, with 24 bases between. This CDR3 contains 15 residues. Germline V gives CDR1 KGHSH, CDR2 LQKENI.

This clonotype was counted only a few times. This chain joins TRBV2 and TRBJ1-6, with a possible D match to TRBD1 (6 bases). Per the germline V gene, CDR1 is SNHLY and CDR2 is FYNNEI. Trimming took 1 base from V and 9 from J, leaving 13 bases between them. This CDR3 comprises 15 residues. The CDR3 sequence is CASSEDEGVGSPLHF. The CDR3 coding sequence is TGTGCCAGCAGTGAAGACGAGGGGGTTGGTTCACCCCTCCACTTT.

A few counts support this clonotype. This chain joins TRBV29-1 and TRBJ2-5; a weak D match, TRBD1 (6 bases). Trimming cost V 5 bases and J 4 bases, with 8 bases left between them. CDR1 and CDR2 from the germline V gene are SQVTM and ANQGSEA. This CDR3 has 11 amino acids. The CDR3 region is CSVKGGETQYF. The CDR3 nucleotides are TGCAGCGTTAAAGGGGGAGAGACCCAGTACTTC.

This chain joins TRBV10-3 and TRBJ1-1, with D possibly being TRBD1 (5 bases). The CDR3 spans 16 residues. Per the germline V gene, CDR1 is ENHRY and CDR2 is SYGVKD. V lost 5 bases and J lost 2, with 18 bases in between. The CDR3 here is CAISSRQGSVNTEAFF. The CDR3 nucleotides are TGTGCCATCAGTTCAAGGCAGGGAAGTGTTAACACTGAAGCTTTCTTT.

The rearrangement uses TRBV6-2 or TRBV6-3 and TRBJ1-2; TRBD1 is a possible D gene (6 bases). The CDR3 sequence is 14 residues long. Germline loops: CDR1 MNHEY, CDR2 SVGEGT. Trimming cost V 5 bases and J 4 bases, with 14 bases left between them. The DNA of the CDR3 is TGTGCCAGCAGTAGGAGTTCAGGGGCCTATGGCTACACCTTC. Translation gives CASSRSSGAYGYTF.

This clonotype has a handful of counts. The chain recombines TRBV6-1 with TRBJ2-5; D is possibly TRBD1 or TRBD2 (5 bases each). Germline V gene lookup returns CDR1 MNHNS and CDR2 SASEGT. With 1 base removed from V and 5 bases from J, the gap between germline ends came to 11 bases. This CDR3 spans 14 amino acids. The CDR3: CASSEGWGGETQYF. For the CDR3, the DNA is TGTGCCAGCAGTGAAGGATGGGGCGGGGAGACCCAGTACTTC.

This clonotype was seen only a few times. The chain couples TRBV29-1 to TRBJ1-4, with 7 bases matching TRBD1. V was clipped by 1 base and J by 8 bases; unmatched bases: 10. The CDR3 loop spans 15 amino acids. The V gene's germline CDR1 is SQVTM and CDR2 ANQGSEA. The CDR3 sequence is CSVEGRHRGGEKLFF. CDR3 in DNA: TGCAGCGTTGAAGGACGTCACAGGGGTGGGGAAAAACTGTTTTTT.

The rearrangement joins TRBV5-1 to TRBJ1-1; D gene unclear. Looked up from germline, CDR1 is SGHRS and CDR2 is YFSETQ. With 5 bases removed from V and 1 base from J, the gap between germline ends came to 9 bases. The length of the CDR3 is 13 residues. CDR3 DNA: TGCGCCAGCAGGGACGGCCCGAACACTGAAGCTTTCTTT. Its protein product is CASRDGPNTEAFF.

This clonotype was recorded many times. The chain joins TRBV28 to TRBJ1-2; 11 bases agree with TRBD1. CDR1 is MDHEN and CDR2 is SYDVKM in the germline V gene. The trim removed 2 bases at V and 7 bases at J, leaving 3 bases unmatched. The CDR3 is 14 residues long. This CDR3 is CASSLGQGAGGYTF. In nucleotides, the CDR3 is TGTGCCAGCAGTTTAGGACAGGGGGCTGGTGGCTACACCTTC.